The source of this T cell receptor beta chain is a study of CD8 T cells in ankylosing spondylitis. Overall study results and limits: Ankylosing spondylitis blood appeared to carry a characteristic TCR beta motif of roughly 8 highly homologous variants. As for the disease-linked clones, they showed a CD8+ phenotype and occurred at relatively low frequencies in peripheral blood.

This clonotype was counted ten times or more. Its antigen remains unidentified. There are 16 residues in the CDR3. Germline CDR1 SEHNR, CDR2 FQNEAQ (reference sequence). The V and J ends lost 0 bases and 5 bases respectively, with 14 bases between them. Libraries for TCR beta were made by quantitative 5'-RACE with molecular barcodes. In TCRdb, the 5' RACE reads were re-called with MiXCR into one record per CDR3 protein. The table shows fewer than 200,000 distinct CDR3 sequences, with roughly 20% occurring only once. Material for sequencing was blood, either unsorted or a sorted T cell fraction (not recorded which). The clonotype originates from a male donor under 30 with ankylosing spondylitis or in good health (not recorded which). The chain links TRBV7-9 to TRBJ2-1; D gene uncertain. CDR3 nucleotides: TGTGCCAGCAGCTTAGCCGGCGGTTTACAGAACAATGAGCAGTTCTTC. Protein product: CASSLAGGLQNNEQFF.